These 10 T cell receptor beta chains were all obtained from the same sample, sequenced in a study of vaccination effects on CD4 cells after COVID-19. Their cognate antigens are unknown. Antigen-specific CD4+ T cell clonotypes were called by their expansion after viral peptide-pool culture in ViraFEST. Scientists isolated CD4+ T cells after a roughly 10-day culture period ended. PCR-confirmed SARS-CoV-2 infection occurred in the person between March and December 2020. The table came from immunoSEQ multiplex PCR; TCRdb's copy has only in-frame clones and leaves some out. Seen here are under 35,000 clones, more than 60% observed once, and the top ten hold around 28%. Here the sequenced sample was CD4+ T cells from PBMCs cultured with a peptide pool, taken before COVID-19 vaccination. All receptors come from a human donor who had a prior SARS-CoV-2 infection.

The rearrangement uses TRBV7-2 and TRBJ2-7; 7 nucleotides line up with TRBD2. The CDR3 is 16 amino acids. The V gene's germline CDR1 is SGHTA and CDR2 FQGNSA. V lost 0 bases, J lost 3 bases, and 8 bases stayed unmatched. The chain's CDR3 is CASSLAWGGSYYEQYF. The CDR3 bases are TGTGCCAGCAGCTTAGCGTGGGGCGGGAGCTACTACGAGCAGTACTTC.

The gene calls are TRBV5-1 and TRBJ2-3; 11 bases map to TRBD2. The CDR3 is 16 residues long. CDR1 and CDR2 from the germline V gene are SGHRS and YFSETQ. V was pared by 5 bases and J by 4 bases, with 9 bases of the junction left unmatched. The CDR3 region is CASSFGLAGGSDTQYF. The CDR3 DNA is TGCGCCAGCAGTTTCGGGCTAGCGGGGGGTTCAGATACGCAGTATTTT. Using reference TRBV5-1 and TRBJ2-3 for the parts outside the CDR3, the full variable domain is KAGVTQTPRYLIKTRGQQVTLSCSPISGHRSVSWYQQTPGQGLQFLFEYFSETQRNKGNFPGRFSGRQFSNSRSEMNVSTLELGDSALYLCASSFGLAGGSDTQYFGPGTRLTVL.

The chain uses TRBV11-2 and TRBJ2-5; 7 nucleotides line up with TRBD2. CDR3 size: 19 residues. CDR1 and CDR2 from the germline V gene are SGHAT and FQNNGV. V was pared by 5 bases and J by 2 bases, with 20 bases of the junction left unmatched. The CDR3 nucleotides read TGTGCCAGCAGCATCCGACCGGGAGGTTTCTTAGCGGGTCAAGAGACCCAGTACTTC. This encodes CASSIRPGGFLAGQETQYF.

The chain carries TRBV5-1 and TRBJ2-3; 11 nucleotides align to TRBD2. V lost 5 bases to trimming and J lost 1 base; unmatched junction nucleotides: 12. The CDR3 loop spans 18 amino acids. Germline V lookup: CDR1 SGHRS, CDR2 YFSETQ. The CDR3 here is CASSKLAGVFLGTDTQYF. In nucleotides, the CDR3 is TGCGCCAGCAGTAAACTAGCGGGAGTATTTCTAGGCACAGATACGCAGTATTTT.

The CDR3 nucleotides read TGTGCCAGCAGCCAATCGAATCGACCCTATGGCTACACCTTC. Translation: CASSQSNRPYGYTF. The V gene is TRBV16, the J gene TRBJ1-2; D gene uncertain. The V gene's germline CDR1 is KGHSY and CDR2 FQNENV. V lost 0 bases to trimming and J lost 4 bases, with 9 bases between them. This CDR3 comprises 14 residues.

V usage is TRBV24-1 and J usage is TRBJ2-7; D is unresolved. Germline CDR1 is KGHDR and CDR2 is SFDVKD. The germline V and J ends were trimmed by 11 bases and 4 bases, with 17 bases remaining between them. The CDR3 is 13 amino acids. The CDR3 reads CAIGSPPAYEQYF. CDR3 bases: TGTGCCATCGGGTCCCCGCCTGCGTACGAGCAGTACTTC.

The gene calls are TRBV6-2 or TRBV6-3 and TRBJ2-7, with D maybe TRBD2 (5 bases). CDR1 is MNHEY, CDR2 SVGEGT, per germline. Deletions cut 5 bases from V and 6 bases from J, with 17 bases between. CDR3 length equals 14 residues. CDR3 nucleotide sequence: TGTGCCAGCAGTAAAGGGAGCCGCTTGTCCGAGCAGTACTTC. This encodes CASSKGSRLSEQYF.

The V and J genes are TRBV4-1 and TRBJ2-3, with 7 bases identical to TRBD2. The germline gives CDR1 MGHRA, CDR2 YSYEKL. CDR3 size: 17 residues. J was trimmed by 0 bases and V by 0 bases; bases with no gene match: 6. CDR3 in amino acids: CASSQDSLRESTDTQYF. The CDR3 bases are TGCGCCAGCAGCCAAGATTCCCTGCGGGAGAGCACAGATACGCAGTATTTT.

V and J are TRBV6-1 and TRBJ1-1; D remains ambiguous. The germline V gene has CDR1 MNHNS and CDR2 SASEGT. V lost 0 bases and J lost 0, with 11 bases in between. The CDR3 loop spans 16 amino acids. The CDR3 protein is CASSEAPGYLNTEAFF. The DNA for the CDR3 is TGTGCCAGCAGTGAAGCCCCGGGGTACTTGAACACTGAAGCTTTCTTT.

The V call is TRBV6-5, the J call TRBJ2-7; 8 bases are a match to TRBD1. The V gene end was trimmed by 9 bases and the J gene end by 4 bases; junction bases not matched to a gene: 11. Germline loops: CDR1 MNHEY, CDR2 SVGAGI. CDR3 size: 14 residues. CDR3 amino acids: CASYGTGLVYEQYF. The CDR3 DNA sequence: TGTGCCAGTTATGGGACAGGATTGGTGTACGAGCAGTACTTC.